One and the same sample provided the 4 T cell receptor beta chains below, sequenced in a study of blood T cell repertoires in COVID-19. Sequencing used immunoSEQ multiplex PCR; TCRdb keeps in-frame clones, though not all of them. In the table there are more than 450,000 clones, 87% of which are singletons. Material for sequencing was PBMCs or T cells enriched from blood (not recorded which). The receptors stem from a woman between 18 and 29 years old who had recovered from COVID-19.

V usage is TRBV5-4 and J usage is TRBJ2-2; 8 nucleotides align to TRBD2. Trimming removed 4 bases from V and 6 bases from J; junction bases left unmatched: 8. The CDR3 is made up of 15 amino acids. CDR1 and CDR2 from the germline V gene are SGHNT and YYREEE (reference sequence). The CDR3 sequence is CASSPERGKAGELFF. The CDR3 coding sequence is TGTGCCAGCAGCCCGGAGCGGGGGAAGGCCGGGGAGCTGTTTTTT.

The chain is built from TRBV28 and TRBJ1-5, with 10 bases matching TRBD1. The CDR3 length is 14 residues. V gave up 8 bases and J gave up 3 bases; unmatched junction bases: 4. Germline V gene lookup returns CDR1 MDHEN and CDR2 SYDVKM. The chain's CDR3 is CASWDRGNNQPQHF. CDR3 bases: TGTGCCAGCTGGGACAGGGGAAACAATCAGCCCCAGCATTTT.

This chain uses TRBV30 with TRBJ1-1, with TRBD1 matching over 10 bases. The germline CDR1 and CDR2 sequences are GTSNPN and SVGIG (reference sequence). The CDR3 runs to 13 residues. V gave up 2 bases and J gave up 11 bases; unmatched junction bases: 8. The CDR3 loop reads CAWSSDRGHWAFF. CDR3 coding DNA: TGTGCCTGGAGTAGTGACAGGGGGCATTGGGCTTTCTTT.

The table lists this clone with a few counts. The chain has TRBV9 and TRBJ1-1; possible D gene TRBD1, 5 bases. Germline-derived CDR1 and CDR2 are SGDLS and YYNGEE. Trimming took 3 bases from V and 1 from J, leaving 10 bases between them. The CDR3 covers 14 residues. The CDR3 reads CASSAGLGNTEAFF. Here the CDR3 DNA reads TGTGCCAGCAGCGCAGGGTTAGGGAACACTGAAGCTTTCTTT. The entire variable domain, with the rest obtained from reference TRBV9 and TRBJ1-1, is as follows: DSGVTQTPKHLITATGQRVTLRCSPRSGDLSVYWYQQSLDQGLQFLIQYYNGEERAKGNILERFSAQQFPDLHSELNLSSLELGDSALYFCASSAGLGNTEAFFGQGTRLTVV.